These T cell receptor beta chains were read from a single sample in a study of OX40 agonist ivuxolimab in advanced cancers. The assay was immunoSEQ multiplex PCR, and TCRdb's table has in-frame clones only and misses some. The sample comprises 10,000 to 15,000 clones, about 75% of which are singletons, and about 34% rests with the top ten. Here the sequenced sample was CD4+ or CD8+ T cells sorted from blood, taken in a trial of the OX40 agonist ivuxolimab. The receptors originated from an adult with an advanced solid tumor such as melanoma, head and neck, liver or kidney cancer. Each CDR3 is given with its conserved first and last residue. A D gene is named only where the DNA matches it firmly. Expanded clones are given a class, and other clones once, few, many or no size at all.

j_gene,d_gene,abundance,len,v_gene,CDR3aa,CDR3nt
TRBJ1-1,-,-,15,TRBV7-9,CASSLALDSYTEAFF,TGTGCCAGCAGCTTAGCCCTGGACAGCTACACTGAAGCTTTCTTT
TRBJ2-2,-,once,12,TRBV27,CASSQNTGELFF,TGTGCCAGCAGCCAAAACACCGGGGAGCTGTTTTTT
TRBJ2-2,-,-,16,TRBV7-9,CASSQDLGASAGELFF,TGCGCCAGCAGCCAAGATTTGGGGGCTAGCGCCGGGGAGCTGTTTTTT
TRBJ2-1,TRBD2,-,14,TRBV9,CASSAGGLADEQFF,TGTGCCAGCAGCGCAGGGGGACTAGCGGATGAGCAGTTCTTC
TRBJ2-7,TRBD2,-,16,TRBV4-2,CASSQDSHSGSYEQYF,TGTGCCAGCAGCCAAGATAGCCATAGCGGGAGCTACGAGCAGTACTTC
TRBJ2-7,-,-,13,TRBV5-5,CASSLDPSYEQYF,TGTGCCAGCAGCCTGGACCCCTCCTACGAGCAGTACTTC
TRBJ2-7,TRBD1,-,13,TRBV29-1,CSAQGQSSYEQYF,TGCAGCGCCCAGGGACAGAGCTCCTACGAGCAGTACTTC
TRBJ2-1,-,-,12,TRBV5-1,CASSLARNEQFF,TGCGCCAGCAGCTTGGCCCGGAATGAGCAGTTCTTC
TRBJ2-7,-,-,13,TRBV19,CASSVYISYEQYF,TGTGCCAGTTCCGTCTATATTTCCTACGAGCAGTACTTC
TRBJ2-6,-,-,15,TRBV14,CASSHRDSGANVLTF,TGTGCCAGCAGCCACAGGGACTCTGGGGCCAACGTCCTGACTTTC
TRBJ2-7,-,-,13,TRBV6-5,CASSYSGSYEQYF,TGTGCCAGCAGTTACTCCGGGAGCTACGAGCAGTACTTC
TRBJ2-3,TRBD2,-,15,TRBV9,CASSPGGSSTDTQYF,TGTGCCAGCAGCCCGGGAGGCAGTAGCACAGATACGCAGTATTTT
TRBJ2-1,TRBD2,-,17,TRBV10-3,CASSFEGLAGREQEQFF,TGTGCCAGCAGTTTCGAAGGACTAGCGGGAAGGGAACAAGAGCAGTTCTTC
TRBJ1-1,-,-,15,TRBV7-6,CASTAMPADLTGAFF,TGTGCCAGCACCGCCATGCCGGCGGATTTGACGGGAGCTTTCTTT
TRBJ2-7,-,medium-sized,11,TRBV9,CASSTAYEQYF,TGTGCCAGCAGCACCGCCTACGAGCAGTACTTC
TRBJ2-3,TRBD1,medium-sized,15,TRBV6-1,CASSEETGGTDTQYF,TGTGCCAGCAGTGAAGAGACAGGGGGCACAGATACGCAGTATTTT
TRBJ2-7,TRBD1,-,13,TRBV6-6,CASTTGGVYEQYF,TGTGCCAGCACGACAGGGGGCGTCTACGAGCAGTACTTC
TRBJ2-2,-,few,13,TRBV6-4,CASSGTDTGELFF,TGTGCCAGCAGTGGGACGGACACCGGGGAGCTGTTTTTT
TRBJ2-2,-,-,14,TRBV6-6,CASSYYLNTGELFF,TGTGCCAGCAGTTACTACCTGAACACCGGGGAGCTGTTTTTT
TRBJ2-3,TRBD2,-,16,TRBV10-2,CASRILAGEGTDTQYF,TGCGCCAGCAGGATCCTAGCGGGAGAGGGCACAGATACGCAGTATTTT
TRBJ2-1,-,-,15,TRBV25-1,CASSETATGDNEQFF,TGTGCCAGCAGTGAAACGGCGACAGGAGACAATGAGCAGTTCTTC
TRBJ2-5,TRBD2,-,15,TRBV7-3,CASSPNGAGGETQYF,TGTGCCAGCAGCCCCAACGGGGCGGGAGGGGAGACCCAGTACTTC
TRBJ2-1,-,once,13,TRBV7-9,CASSFLGDNEQFF,TGTGCCAGCAGCTTTCTAGGAGACAATGAGCAGTTCTTC
TRBJ2-1,-,-,12,TRBV27,CASSLNYNEQFF,TGTGCCAGCAGCCTAAACTACAATGAGCAGTTCTTC
TRBJ2-7,-,-,15,TRBV6-5,CASSYSGVQAYEQYF,TGTGCCAGCAGTTACTCGGGAGTACAAGCCTACGAGCAGTACTTC
TRBJ2-2,-,-,13,TRBV7-9,CASSFLSTGELFF,TGTGCCAGCAGCTTCCTCAGCACCGGGGAGCTGTTTTTT
TRBJ1-2,TRBD1,-,14,TRBV28,CASSLLGQGYGYTF,TGTGCCAGCAGTTTGCTCGGACAGGGCTATGGCTACACCTTC
TRBJ1-3,-,few,12,TRBV19,CASEKSGNTIYF,TGTGCCAGCGAAAAGTCCGGAAACACCATATATTTT
TRBJ1-2,TRBD1,few,15,TRBV6-6,CASRTDRGKVDGYTF,TGTGCCAGCAGAACTGACAGGGGGAAGGTCGATGGCTACACCTTC